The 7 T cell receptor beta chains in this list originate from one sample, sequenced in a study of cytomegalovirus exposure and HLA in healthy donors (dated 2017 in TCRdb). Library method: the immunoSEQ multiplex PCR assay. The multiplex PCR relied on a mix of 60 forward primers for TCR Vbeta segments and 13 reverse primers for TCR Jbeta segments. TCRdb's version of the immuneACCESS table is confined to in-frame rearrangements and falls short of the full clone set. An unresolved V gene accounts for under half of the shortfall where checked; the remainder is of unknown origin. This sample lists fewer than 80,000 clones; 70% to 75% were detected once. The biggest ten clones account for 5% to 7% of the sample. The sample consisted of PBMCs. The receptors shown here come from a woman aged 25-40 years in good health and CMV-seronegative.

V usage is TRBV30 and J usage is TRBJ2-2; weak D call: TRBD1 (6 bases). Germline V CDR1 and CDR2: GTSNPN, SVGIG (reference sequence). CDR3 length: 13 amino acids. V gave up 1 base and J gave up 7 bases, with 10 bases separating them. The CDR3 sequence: CAWSGQDGGELFF. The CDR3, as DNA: TGTGCCTGGAGTGGACAGGACGGCGGGGAGCTGTTTTTT.

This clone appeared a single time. CDR3 in DNA: TGTGCCAGCAGCCACCTAGGGGGCATGAACACTGAAGCTTTCTTT. Translation gives CASSHLGGMNTEAFF. The chain links TRBV25-1 to TRBJ1-1; 7 bases are shared with TRBD1. The CDR3 has 15 amino acids. J lost 0 bases, V lost 6 bases, and 7 bases had no gene match. Germline CDR1 reads MGHDK; CDR2 reads SYGVNS.

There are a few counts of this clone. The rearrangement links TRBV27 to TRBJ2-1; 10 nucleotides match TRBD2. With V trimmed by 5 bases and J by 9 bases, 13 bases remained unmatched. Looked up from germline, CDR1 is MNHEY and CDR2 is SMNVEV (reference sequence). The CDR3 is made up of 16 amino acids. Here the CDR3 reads CASSLQAGGPSGEQFF. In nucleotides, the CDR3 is TGTGCCAGCAGTCTCCAAGCGGGAGGGCCCTCGGGTGAGCAGTTCTTC.

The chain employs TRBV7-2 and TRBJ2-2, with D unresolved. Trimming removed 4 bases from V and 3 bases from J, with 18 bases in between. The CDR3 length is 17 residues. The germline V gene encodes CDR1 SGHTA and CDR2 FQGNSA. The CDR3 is CASSSPTDTVDTGELFF. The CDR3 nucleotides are TGTGCCAGCAGCTCCCCCACAGACACGGTAGACACCGGGGAGCTGTTTTTT.

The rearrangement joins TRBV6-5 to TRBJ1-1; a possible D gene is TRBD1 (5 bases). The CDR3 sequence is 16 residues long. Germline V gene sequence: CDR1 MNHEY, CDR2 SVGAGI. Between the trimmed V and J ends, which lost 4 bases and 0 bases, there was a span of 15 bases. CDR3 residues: CASSFTGPIMNTEAFF. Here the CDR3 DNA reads TGTGCCAGCAGTTTCACAGGACCCATTATGAACACTGAAGCTTTCTTT.

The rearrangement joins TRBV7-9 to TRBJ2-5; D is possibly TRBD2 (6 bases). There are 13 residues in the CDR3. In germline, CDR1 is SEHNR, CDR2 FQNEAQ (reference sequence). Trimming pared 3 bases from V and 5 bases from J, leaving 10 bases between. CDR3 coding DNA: TGTGCCAGCAGCTTCTCAGGGAGGGAGACCCAGTACTTC. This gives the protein CASSFSGRETQYF.

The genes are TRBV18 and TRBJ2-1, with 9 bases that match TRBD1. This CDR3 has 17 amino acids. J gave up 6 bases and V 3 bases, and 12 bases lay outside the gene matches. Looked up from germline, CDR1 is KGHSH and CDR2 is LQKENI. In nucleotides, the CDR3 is TGTGCCAGCTCACCCTATGCCGGGACAGGGACCACCAATGAGCAGTTCTTC. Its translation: CASSPYAGTGTTNEQFF.